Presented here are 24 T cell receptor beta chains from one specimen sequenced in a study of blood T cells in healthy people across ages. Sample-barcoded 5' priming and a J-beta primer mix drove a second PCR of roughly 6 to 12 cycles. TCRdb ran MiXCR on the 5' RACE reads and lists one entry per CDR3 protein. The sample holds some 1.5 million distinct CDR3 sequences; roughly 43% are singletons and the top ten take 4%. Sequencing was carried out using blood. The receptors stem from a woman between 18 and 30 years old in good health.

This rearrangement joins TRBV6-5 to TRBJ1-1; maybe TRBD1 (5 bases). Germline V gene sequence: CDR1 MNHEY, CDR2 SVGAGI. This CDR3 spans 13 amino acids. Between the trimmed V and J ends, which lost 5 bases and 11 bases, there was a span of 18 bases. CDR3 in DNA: TGTGCCAGCAGTGCCCAGGGCGGGGTTGGGGCTTTCTTT. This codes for CASSAQGGVGAFF.

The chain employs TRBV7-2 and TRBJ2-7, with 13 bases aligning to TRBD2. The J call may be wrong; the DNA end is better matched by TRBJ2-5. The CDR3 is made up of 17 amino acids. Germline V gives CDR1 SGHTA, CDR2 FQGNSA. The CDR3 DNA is TGTGCCAGCAGCTTTATGACTAGCGGGGGGCCTAAGGAGACCCAGTACTTC. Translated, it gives CASSFMTSGGPKETQYF.

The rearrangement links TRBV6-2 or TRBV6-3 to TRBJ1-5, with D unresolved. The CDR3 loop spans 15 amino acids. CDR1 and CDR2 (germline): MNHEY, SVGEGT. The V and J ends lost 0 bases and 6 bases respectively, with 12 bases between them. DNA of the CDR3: TGTGCCAGCAGTTACTCAGGAGGACCTTCTCAGCCCCAGCATTTT. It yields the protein CASSYSGGPSQPQHF.

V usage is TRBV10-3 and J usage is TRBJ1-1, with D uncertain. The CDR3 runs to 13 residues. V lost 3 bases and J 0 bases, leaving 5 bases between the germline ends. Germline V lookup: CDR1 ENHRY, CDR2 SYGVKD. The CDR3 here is CAISEMLNTEAFF. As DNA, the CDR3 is TGTGCCATCAGTGAAATGTTGAACACTGAAGCTTTCTTT.

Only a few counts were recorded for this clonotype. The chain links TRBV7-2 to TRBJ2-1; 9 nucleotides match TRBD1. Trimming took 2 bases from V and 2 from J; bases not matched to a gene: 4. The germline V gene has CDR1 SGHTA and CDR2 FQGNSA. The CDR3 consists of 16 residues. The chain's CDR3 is CASSLRRQGAYNEQFF. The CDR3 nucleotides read TGTGCCAGCAGCTTACGTCGACAGGGGGCCTACAATGAGCAGTTCTTC. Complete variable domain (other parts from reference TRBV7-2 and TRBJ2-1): GAGVSQSPSNKVTEKGKDVELRCDPISGHTALYWYRQSLGQGLEFLIYFQGNSAPDKSGLPSDRFSAERTGGSVSTLTIQRTQQEDSAVYLCASSLRRQGAYNEQFFGPGTRLTVL.

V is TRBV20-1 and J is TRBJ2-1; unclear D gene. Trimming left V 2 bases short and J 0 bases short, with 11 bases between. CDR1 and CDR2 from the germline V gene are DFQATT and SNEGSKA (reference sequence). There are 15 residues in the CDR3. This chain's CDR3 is CSARLPLVSYNEQFF. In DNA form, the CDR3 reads TGCAGTGCTAGACTGCCCTTAGTCTCCTACAATGAGCAGTTCTTC.

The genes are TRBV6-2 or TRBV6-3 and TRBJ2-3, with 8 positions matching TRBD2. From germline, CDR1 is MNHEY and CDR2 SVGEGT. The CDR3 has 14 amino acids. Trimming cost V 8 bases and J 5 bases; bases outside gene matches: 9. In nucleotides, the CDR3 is TGTGCCAGCGCTGGCGGGAGGTCGGAAGATACGCAGTATTTT. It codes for CASAGGRSEDTQYF.

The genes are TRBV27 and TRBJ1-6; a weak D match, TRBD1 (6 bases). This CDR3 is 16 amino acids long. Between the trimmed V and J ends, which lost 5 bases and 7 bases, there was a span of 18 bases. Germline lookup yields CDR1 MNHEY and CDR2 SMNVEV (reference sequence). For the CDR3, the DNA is TGTGCCAGCAGTCGCTTCCCTAGGGGGGAAAATTCACCCCTCCACTTT. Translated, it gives CASSRFPRGENSPLHF.

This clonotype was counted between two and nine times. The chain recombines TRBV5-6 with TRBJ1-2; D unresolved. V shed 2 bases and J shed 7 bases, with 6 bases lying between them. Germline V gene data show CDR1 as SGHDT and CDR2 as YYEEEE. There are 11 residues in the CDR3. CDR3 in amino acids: CASSFQRGYTF. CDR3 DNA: TGTGCCAGCAGCTTTCAACGTGGCTACACCTTC.

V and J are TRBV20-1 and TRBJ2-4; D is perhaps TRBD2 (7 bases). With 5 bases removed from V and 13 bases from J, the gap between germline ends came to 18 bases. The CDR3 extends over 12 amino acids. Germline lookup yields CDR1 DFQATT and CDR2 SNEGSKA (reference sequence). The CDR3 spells CSAPTTGRAQYF. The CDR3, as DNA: TGCAGTGCTCCTACAACAGGGAGGGCCCAGTACTTC.

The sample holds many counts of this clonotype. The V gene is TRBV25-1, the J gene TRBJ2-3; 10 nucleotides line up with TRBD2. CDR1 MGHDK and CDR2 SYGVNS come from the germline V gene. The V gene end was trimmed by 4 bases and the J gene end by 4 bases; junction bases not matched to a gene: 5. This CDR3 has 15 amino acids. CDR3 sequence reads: CASSGTGTSADTQYF. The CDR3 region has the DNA TGTGCCAGCAGTGGTACCGGGACTAGCGCAGATACGCAGTATTTT.

In DNA, the CDR3 is TGCGCCAGCACCATTACAGGGGGCGTCTACACCTTC. Translated, it gives CASTITGGVYTF. This chain connects TRBV5-1 to TRBJ1-2; TRBD1 matches 9 bases. The J segment lost 10 bases and the V segment lost 6 bases, leaving 7 bases of the junction unmatched. The CDR3 runs 12 residues. CDR1 is SGHRS and CDR2 is YFSETQ in the germline V gene.

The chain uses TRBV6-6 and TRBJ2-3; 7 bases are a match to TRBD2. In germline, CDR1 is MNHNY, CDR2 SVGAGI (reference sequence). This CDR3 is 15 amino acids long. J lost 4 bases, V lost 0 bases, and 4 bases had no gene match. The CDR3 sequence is CASSYSRERADTQYF. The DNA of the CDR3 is TGTGCCAGCAGTTACTCGCGGGAGAGGGCAGATACGCAGTATTTT.

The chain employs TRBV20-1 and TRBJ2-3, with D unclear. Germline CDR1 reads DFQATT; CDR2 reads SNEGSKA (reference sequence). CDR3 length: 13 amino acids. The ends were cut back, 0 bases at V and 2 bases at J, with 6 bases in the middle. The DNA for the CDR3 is TGCAGTGCTAGAGATGCTGACACAGATACGCAGTATTTT. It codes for CSARDADTDTQYF.

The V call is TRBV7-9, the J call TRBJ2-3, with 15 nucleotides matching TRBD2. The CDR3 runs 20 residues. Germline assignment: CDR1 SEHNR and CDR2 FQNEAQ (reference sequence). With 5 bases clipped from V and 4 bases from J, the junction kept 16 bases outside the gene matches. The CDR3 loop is CASSHAGLAGGKNRADTQYF. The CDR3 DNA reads TGTGCCAGCAGCCACGCGGGACTAGCGGGGGGTAAGAATCGCGCAGATACGCAGTATTTT.

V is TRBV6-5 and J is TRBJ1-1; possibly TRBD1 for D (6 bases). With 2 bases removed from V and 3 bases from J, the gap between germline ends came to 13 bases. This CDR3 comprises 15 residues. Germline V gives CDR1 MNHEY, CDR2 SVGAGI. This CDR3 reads CASSYLGQIYTEAFF. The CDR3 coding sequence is TGTGCCAGCAGTTACCTCGGACAGATTTACACTGAAGCTTTCTTT.

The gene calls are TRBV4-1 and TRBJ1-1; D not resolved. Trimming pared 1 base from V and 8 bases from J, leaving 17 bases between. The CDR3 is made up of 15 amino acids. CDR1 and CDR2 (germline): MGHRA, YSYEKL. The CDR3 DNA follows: TGCGCCAGCAGCCAAGTGCTGACTGGTCCGCGGGAAGCTTTCTTT. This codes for CASSQVLTGPREAFF.

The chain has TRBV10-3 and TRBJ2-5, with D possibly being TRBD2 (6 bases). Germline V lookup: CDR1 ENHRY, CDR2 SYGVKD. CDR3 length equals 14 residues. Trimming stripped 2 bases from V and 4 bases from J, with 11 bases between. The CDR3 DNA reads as TGTGCCATCAGTGAGGCCATAGCGGTAGAGACCCAGTACTTC. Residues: CAISEAIAVETQYF.

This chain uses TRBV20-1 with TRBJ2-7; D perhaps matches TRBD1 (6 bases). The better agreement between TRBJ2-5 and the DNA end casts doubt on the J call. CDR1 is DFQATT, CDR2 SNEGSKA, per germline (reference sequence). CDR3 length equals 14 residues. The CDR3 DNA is TGCAGTGCTAGAGACCGACAGGAGGTTGCGACCCAGTACTTC. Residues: CSARDRQEVATQYF.

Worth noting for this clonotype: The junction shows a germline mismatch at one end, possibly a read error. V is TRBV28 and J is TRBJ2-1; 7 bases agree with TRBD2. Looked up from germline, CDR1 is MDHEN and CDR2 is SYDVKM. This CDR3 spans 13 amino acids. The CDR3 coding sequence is TGTGCTAGCAGGCTGACCCGACTAGCCTGGCAGTTCTTC. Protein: CASRLTRLAWQFF.

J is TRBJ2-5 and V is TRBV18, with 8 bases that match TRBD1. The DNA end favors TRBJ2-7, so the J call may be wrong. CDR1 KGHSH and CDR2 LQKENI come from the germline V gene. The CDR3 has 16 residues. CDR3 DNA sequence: TGTGCCAGCTCACCACAAGTGGACAGGGTGAATTCCGAGCAGTACTTC. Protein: CASSPQVDRVNSEQYF.

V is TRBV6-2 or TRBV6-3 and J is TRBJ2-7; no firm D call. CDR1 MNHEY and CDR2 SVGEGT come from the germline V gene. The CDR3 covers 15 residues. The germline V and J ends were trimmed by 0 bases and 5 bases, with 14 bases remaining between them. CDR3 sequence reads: CASSYSRARSNEQYF. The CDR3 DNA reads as TGTGCCAGCAGTTACTCGCGTGCTAGAAGTAACGAGCAGTACTTC.

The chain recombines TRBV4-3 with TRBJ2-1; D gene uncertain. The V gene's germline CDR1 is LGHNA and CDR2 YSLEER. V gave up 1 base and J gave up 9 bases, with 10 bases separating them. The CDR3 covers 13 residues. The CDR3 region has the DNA TGCGCCAGCAGCCAAGTGGGGTTGTCTGAGCAGTTCTTC. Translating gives CASSQVGLSEQFF.

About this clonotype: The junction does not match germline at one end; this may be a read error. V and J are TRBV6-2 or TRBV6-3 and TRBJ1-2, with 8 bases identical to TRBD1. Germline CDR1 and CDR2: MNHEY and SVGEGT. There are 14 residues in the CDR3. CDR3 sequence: CARSRTGTNYGYTF. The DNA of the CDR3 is TGTGCCCGCAGTCGGACAGGGACCAACTATGGCTACACCTTC.